The 17 T cell receptor beta chains below come from one sample, sequenced in a study of beta chain features in type 1 diabetes. Reverse transcription of all isolated RNA meant that expressed TCRB transcripts were sequenced. The assay was immunoSEQ multiplex PCR, and TCRdb's table has in-frame clones only and misses some. The sample has under 800,000 clones, less than 20% seen once. Sequenced input: naive CD4+ T cells from blood. These receptors were taken from a man aged 18 to 29 in good health.

This clone was seen a handful of times. This chain links TRBV29-1 with TRBJ1-5; no firm D call. Looked up from germline, CDR1 is SQVTM and CDR2 is ANQGSEA. There are 13 residues in the CDR3. Between the trimmed V and J ends, which lost 3 bases and 3 bases, there was a span of 9 bases. Here the CDR3 DNA reads TGCAGCGTTGAGCACGGGGTCAATCAGCCCCAGCATTTT. Protein sequence: CSVEHGVNQPQHF.

This rearrangement joins TRBV5-1 to TRBJ2-5; D remains unclear. There are 12 residues in the CDR3. The V and J ends lost 5 bases and 0 bases respectively, with 5 bases between them. CDR1 and CDR2 from the germline V gene are SGHRS and YFSETQ. The CDR3 protein is CASRQDQETQYF. CDR3 sequence (DNA): TGCGCCAGCAGGCAAGACCAAGAGACCCAGTACTTC.

The genes are TRBV5-5 and TRBJ2-5, with 9 positions matching TRBD1. V shed 1 base and J 2 bases; nucleotides not matched to a gene: 3. Germline lookup yields CDR1 SGHKS and CDR2 YYEKEE (reference sequence). This CDR3 spans 15 amino acids. CDR3 loop: CASSLLGQGQETQYF. DNA for the CDR3: TGTGCCAGCAGCTTGCTGGGACAGGGACAAGAGACCCAGTACTTC.

V and J are TRBV5-4 and TRBJ2-3; the match to TRBD2 covers 10 bases. CDR3 length: 19 amino acids. Germline-derived CDR1 and CDR2 are SGHNT and YYREEE (reference sequence). The J segment lost 4 bases and the V segment lost 0 bases, leaving 14 bases of the junction unmatched. CDR3 in amino acids: CASSLDPTRGLAQPDTQYF. The DNA of the CDR3 is TGTGCCAGCAGCTTGGACCCAACAAGGGGACTAGCGCAACCAGATACGCAGTATTTT.

The rearrangement joins TRBV18 to TRBJ1-1; D is perhaps TRBD1 (5 bases). V was pared by 5 bases and J by 3 bases, with 7 bases between. There are 12 residues in the CDR3. Germline CDR1 is KGHSH and CDR2 is LQKENI. The CDR3 protein is CASSIRDTEAFF. The DNA of the CDR3 is TGTGCCAGCTCAATCAGGGACACTGAAGCTTTCTTT.

This chain joins TRBV11-2 and TRBJ2-3; weak D call: TRBD2 (6 bases). The CDR3 sequence is 15 residues long. CDR1 and CDR2 from the germline V gene are SGHAT and FQNNGV. V lost 5 bases and J 0 bases, leaving 12 bases between the germline ends. DNA for the CDR3: TGTGCCAGCAGCCGGTGGGCGGGAAGCACAGATACGCAGTATTTT. Residues: CASSRWAGSTDTQYF. Together with reference TRBV11-2 and TRBJ2-3, the CDR3 gives the full variable domain: EAGVAQSPRYKIIEKRQSVAFWCNPISGHATLYWYQQILGQGPKLLIQFQNNGVVDDSQLPKDRFSAERLKGVDSTLKIQPAKLEDSAVYLCASSRWAGSTDTQYFGPGTRLTVL.

This clone was observed a few times. V gene TRBV2 combines with J gene TRBJ2-2, with unresolved D. V lost 5 bases and J 0 bases, leaving 1 base between the germline ends. CDR1 and CDR2 from the germline V gene are SNHLY and FYNNEI. The CDR3 extends over 12 amino acids. The CDR3, as DNA: TGTGCCAGCAGTTCGAACACCGGGGAGCTGTTTTTT. It is translated as CASSSNTGELFF.

This chain links TRBV4-2 with TRBJ2-1; 8 positions agree with TRBD2. This CDR3 has 14 amino acids. Germline CDR1 and CDR2: LGHNA and YNFKEQ. The J segment lost 5 bases and the V segment lost 4 bases, leaving 4 bases of the junction unmatched. CDR3 DNA sequence: TGTGCCAGCAGCCCCCGGGGGGGCCACAATGAGCAGTTCTTC. This sequence encodes CASSPRGGHNEQFF.

This clone appeared a few times. The J gene is TRBJ2-2, the V gene TRBV28; no definite D call. The V gene lost 3 bases and the J gene lost 2 bases, with 7 bases spanning the gap. The CDR3 extends over 14 amino acids. The V gene's germline CDR1 is MDHEN and CDR2 SYDVKM. CDR3 sequence: CASSLRHNTGELFF. DNA of the CDR3: TGTGCCAGCAGTTTGAGACATAACACCGGGGAGCTGTTTTTT.

The chain links TRBV7-9 to TRBJ1-3, with 7 positions matching TRBD1. CDR3 size: 13 residues. The V gene's germline CDR1 is SEHNR and CDR2 FQNEAQ (reference sequence). The trim removed 8 bases at V and 4 bases at J, leaving 5 bases unmatched. CDR3 sequence (DNA): TGTGCCAGCGACAGGGCCTCAGGAAACACCATATATTTT. Translated: CASDRASGNTIYF.

This chain connects TRBV28 to TRBJ1-1; 10 bases line up with TRBD1. The CDR3 runs to 14 residues. Trimming removed 3 bases from V and 7 bases from J; junction bases left unmatched: 5. Germline CDR1 MDHEN, CDR2 SYDVKM. CDR3 protein: CASSLGTGVGEAFF. The CDR3 nucleotides read TGTGCCAGCAGTTTGGGGACAGGGGTTGGTGAAGCTTTCTTT. Filled out from reference TRBV28 and TRBJ1-1, the complete variable domain reads DVKVTQSSRYLVKRTGEKVFLECVQDMDHENMFWYRQDPGLGLRLIYFSYDVKMKEKGDIPEGYSVSREKKERFSLILESASTNQTSMYLCASSLGTGVGEAFFGQGTRLTVV.

The chain links TRBV18 to TRBJ2-7; TRBD2 matches at 10 bases. This CDR3 comprises 15 residues. The V and J ends lost 4 bases and 7 bases, in that order; junction bases with no gene match: 10. Germline V gene data show CDR1 as KGHSH and CDR2 as LQKENI. The CDR3 bases are TGTGCCAGCTCACTCCAGGGATTACTAGCGGGGGAGCAGTACTTC. Amino acid sequence: CASSLQGLLAGEQYF.

This clone has only a few counts. Without the conserved terminal phenylalanine or tryptophan, this CDR3 likely stems from a read error. The DNA is omitted, as the CDR3 cannot be located on it reliably, and the CDR3 follows TCRdb's listing. The V and J genes are TRBV20-1 and TRBJ2-7; the table's D call TRBD2 went unverified against the DNA. Inclusive of both ends, the CDR3 amounts to 10 amino acids. CDR1 DFQATT and CDR2 SNEGSKA come from the germline V gene (reference sequence). The CDR3 sequence is CSARDLMEHI.

The table lists this clone with many counts. This chain joins TRBV7-2 and TRBJ2-4, with TRBD2 matching over 7 bases. The germline CDR1 and CDR2 sequences are SGHTA and FQGNSA. The CDR3 runs to 15 residues. After removal of 8 bases from V and 3 bases from J, the junction contained 10 bases not matched to a gene. The CDR3 loop is CASGRDYGGKNIQYF. Written as DNA, the CDR3 is TGTGCCAGCGGAAGGGACTACGGGGGCAAAAACATTCAGTACTTC.

This clone has a handful of counts. The chain uses TRBV28 and TRBJ1-2; D remains ambiguous. The germline CDR1 and CDR2 sequences are MDHEN and SYDVKM. Deletions cut 8 bases from V and 2 bases from J, with 18 bases between. The CDR3 totals 15 residues. The CDR3 loop is CASSLVGIENYGYTF. CDR3 in DNA: TGTGCCAGCTCCTTGGTAGGGATCGAGAACTATGGCTACACCTTC.

In its sample, this clone was seen a few times. The rearrangement links TRBV5-1 to TRBJ2-7; D call uncertain. V dropped 1 base and J dropped 6 bases, with 11 bases sitting between them. The germline gives CDR1 SGHRS, CDR2 YFSETQ. This CDR3 is built from 13 residues. In DNA form, the CDR3 reads TGCGCCAGCAGCTTGAACAGCTTGGGCGAGCAGTACTTC. The encoded protein is CASSLNSLGEQYF.

On this clone itself: Other nucleotide sequences from this sample produce the same CDR3. For the CDR3, the DNA is TGCAGTGCTAGAGGAAACACTGAAGCTTTCTTT. The encoded protein is CSARGNTEAFF. J is TRBJ1-1 and V is TRBV20-1; D ambiguous. CDR1 DFQATT and CDR2 SNEGSKA come from the germline V gene (reference sequence). V was shortened by 1 base and J by 2 bases, with 2 bases between the two germline ends. This CDR3 has 11 residues.